The 27 T cell receptor beta chains listed next were all sequenced from one sample in a study of blood T cell repertoires in COVID-19. Only in-frame clones appear in the TCRdb table, and some are missing; sequencing was by immunoSEQ multiplex PCR. The sample holds 75,000 to 95,000 clones; about 74% are singletons and the top ten take 3% to 4.5%. The sequenced sample consisted of peripheral blood. These receptors were obtained from a man in his sixties or seventies with COVID-19, enrolled during active disease.

The chain carries TRBV11-2 and TRBJ1-5; D is unresolved. The CDR3 runs 14 residues. With 5 bases removed from V and 0 bases from J, the gap between germline ends came to 8 bases. In germline, CDR1 is SGHAT, CDR2 FQNNGV. CDR3 residues: CASSPSLSNQPQHF. DNA of the CDR3: TGTGCCAGCAGCCCGAGTCTTAGCAATCAGCCCCAGCATTTT. Looking up the rest from reference TRBV11-2 and TRBJ1-5 gives the full variable domain: EAGVAQSPRYKIIEKRQSVAFWCNPISGHATLYWYQQILGQGPKLLIQFQNNGVVDDSQLPKDRFSAERLKGVDSTLKIQPAKLEDSAVYLCASSPSLSNQPQHFGDGTRLSIL.

V usage is TRBV30 and J usage is TRBJ2-3; D unclear. V dropped 0 bases and J dropped 6 bases, with 10 bases sitting between them. Germline-derived CDR1 and CDR2 are GTSNPN and SVGIG (reference sequence). The CDR3 contains 13 residues. In DNA form, the CDR3 reads TGTGCCTGGAGTGTACAGATTGGCGATACGCAGTATTTT. It yields the protein CAWSVQIGDTQYF.

CDR3 bases: TGCGCCAGCAGCTTGGAGTGGACTAGCGGAAACAATGAGCAGTTCTTC. Translated, it gives CASSLEWTSGNNEQFF. The chain employs TRBV5-1 and TRBJ2-1; TRBD2 agrees at 10 bases. Germline V lookup: CDR1 SGHRS, CDR2 YFSETQ. The CDR3 runs 16 residues. V lost 0 bases and J lost 5; bases outside the gene matches: 5.

The chain has TRBV5-1 and TRBJ2-5; D may be TRBD2 (6 bases). CDR3 length equals 14 residues. The V end was cut by 4 bases, the J end by 3 bases, with 13 bases between. In germline, CDR1 is SGHRS, CDR2 YFSETQ. The CDR3 nucleotides are TGCGCCAGCAGCCCCGGCGGGGCCGAAGAGACCCAGTACTTC. Translated, it gives CASSPGGAEETQYF.

The sample holds a few counts of this clone. The rearrangement links TRBV16 to TRBJ1-1, with TRBD1 matching over 9 bases. Germline V CDR1 and CDR2: KGHSY, FQNENV. Trimming took 4 bases from V and 4 from J; bases not matched to a gene: 10. This CDR3 spans 16 amino acids. CDR3 in DNA: TGTGCCAGCAGCCCGAGCACGGGACAGGGTTTCACTGAAGCTTTCTTT. Its translation: CASSPSTGQGFTEAFF.

V usage is TRBV5-8 and J usage is TRBJ1-5; TRBD1 might be the D (6 bases). Germline V gives CDR1 SGHTS, CDR2 YDEGEE. This CDR3 contains 13 residues. V dropped 2 bases and J dropped 6 bases, with 9 bases sitting between them. In nucleotides, the CDR3 is TGTGCCAGCAGCTTACAGGGTACTCAGCCCCAGCATTTT. This codes for CASSLQGTQPQHF.

The chain is built from TRBV7-2 and TRBJ2-7; tentative D call: TRBD2 (5 bases). There are 16 residues in the CDR3. Between the trimmed V and J ends, which lost 3 bases and 2 bases, there was a span of 17 bases. CDR1 is SGHTA and CDR2 is FQGNSA in the germline V gene. Here the CDR3 reads CASSFVQAGGPYEQYF. The CDR3 region has the DNA TGTGCCAGCAGCTTCGTCCAAGCTGGCGGGCCCTACGAGCAGTACTTC.

The CDR3 DNA reads TGTGCCAGCGGGCTAGCTGGCTACGAGCAGTACTTC. It specifies CASGLAGYEQYF. The genes are TRBV6-5 and TRBJ2-7, with D tentatively TRBD2 (5 bases). From germline, CDR1 is MNHEY and CDR2 SVGAGI. V was pared by 8 bases and J by 3 bases, with 11 bases between. This CDR3 is built from 12 residues.

There are many counts of this clone. The J gene is TRBJ2-1, the V gene TRBV5-4; D is uncertain. CDR1 is SGHNT, CDR2 YYREEE, per germline (reference sequence). The CDR3 covers 13 residues. Trimming removed 4 bases from V and 4 bases from J, with 9 bases in between. In nucleotides, the CDR3 is TGTGCCAGCAGCAGCGTGGTGTACAATGAGCAGTTCTTC. This translates into CASSSVVYNEQFF.

The V gene is TRBV28, the J gene TRBJ2-7, with D possibly TRBD1 on 7 matching bases. V was cut by 6 bases and J by 1 base, with 13 bases left in between. Germline V gene sequence: CDR1 MDHEN, CDR2 SYDVKM. The CDR3 totals 14 residues. The CDR3, as DNA: TGTGCCAGCAGCTTGACAGGGAGGTCCTACGAGCAGTACTTC. Its protein is CASSLTGRSYEQYF.

The rearrangement uses TRBV7-2 and TRBJ1-5; D is unresolved. V was trimmed by 0 bases and J by 1 base, leaving 7 bases between them. This CDR3 is built from 15 residues. Germline CDR1 is SGHTA and CDR2 is FQGNSA. The chain's CDR3 is CASSLASRSNQPQHF. The CDR3 coding sequence is TGTGCCAGCAGCTTAGCGTCCCGGAGCAATCAGCCCCAGCATTTT. Filled out from reference TRBV7-2 and TRBJ1-5, the complete variable domain reads GAGVSQSPSNKVTEKGKDVELRCDPISGHTALYWYRQSLGQGLEFLIYFQGNSAPDKSGLPSDRFSAERTGGSVSTLTIQRTQQEDSAVYLCASSLASRSNQPQHFGDGTRLSIL.

This clone was detected a few times. This chain joins TRBV5-8 and TRBJ1-3; 7 positions match TRBD1. The germline CDR1 and CDR2 sequences are SGHTS and YDEGEE. This CDR3 spans 14 amino acids. Germline trimming cut 5 bases from V and 6 bases from J; bases unmatched to any gene: 8. The CDR3, as DNA: TGTGCCAGCAGGAGACAGGGTAGCATAAACACCATATATTTT. It is translated as CASRRQGSINTIYF.

This chain connects TRBV30 to TRBJ1-1; D is perhaps TRBD1 (5 bases). Deletions cut 5 bases from V and 6 bases from J, with 22 bases between. The CDR3 sequence is 15 residues long. CDR1 and CDR2 (germline): GTSNPN, SVGIG (reference sequence). CDR3 DNA sequence: TGTGCCTGGTGCCCCGCTCCAGGGTTTCTTTCTGAAGCTTTCTTT. Protein: CAWCPAPGFLSEAFF.

The chain carries TRBV18 and TRBJ1-1, with TRBD1 identical over 7 bases. The CDR3 has 15 amino acids. V was pared by 3 bases and J by 1 base, with 5 bases of the junction left unmatched. CDR1 is KGHSH, CDR2 LQKENI, per germline. The DNA for the CDR3 is TGTGCCAGCTCACCTTCGACAGGGAAGAACACTGAAGCTTTCTTT. It specifies CASSPSTGKNTEAFF.

This chain uses TRBV6-5 with TRBJ2-1; TRBD2 aligns across 8 bases. Germline CDR1 and CDR2: MNHEY and SVGAGI. The V segment lost 8 bases and the J segment 2 bases; nucleotides outside the gene matches: 5. This CDR3 spans 14 amino acids. DNA of the CDR3: TGTGCCAGCGCCGGGACTAGTGCCTACAATGAGCAGTTCTTC. Its protein product is CASAGTSAYNEQFF.

The rearrangement joins TRBV10-3 to TRBJ2-5; D not certain. CDR1 and CDR2 from the germline V gene are ENHRY and SYGVKD. The V and J ends lost 8 bases and 2 bases respectively, with 18 bases between them. There are 15 residues in the CDR3. CDR3 sequence: CAIGPQYSQQETQYF. The CDR3 DNA reads TGTGCCATCGGGCCTCAGTACAGCCAACAAGAGACCCAGTACTTC.

This clone was counted a single time. The rearrangement links TRBV7-2 to TRBJ2-5, with 7 bases that match TRBD2. The germline CDR1 and CDR2 sequences are SGHTA and FQGNSA. The CDR3 has 16 amino acids. The junction had 7 bases not matched to a gene; V was cut back by 3 bases and J by 0 bases. CDR3: CASSLRAGAYQETQYF. The CDR3 coding sequence is TGTGCCAGCAGCTTGCGGGCGGGAGCGTACCAAGAGACCCAGTACTTC.

The V gene is TRBV5-4, the J gene TRBJ2-1, with 13 nucleotides matching TRBD2. V shed 4 bases, J shed 7 bases, and the junction held 5 bases outside the gene matches. This CDR3 has 15 residues. Germline lookup yields CDR1 SGHNT and CDR2 YYREEE (reference sequence). The CDR3 DNA reads TGTGCCAGCAGCCATGGACTAGCGGGAGCTAATGAGCAGTTCTTC. It specifies CASSHGLAGANEQFF.

The sample holds a few counts of this clone. The J gene is TRBJ1-3, the V gene TRBV6-2 or TRBV6-3, with unresolved D. This CDR3 contains 15 residues. The V gene lost 0 bases and the J gene lost 0 bases, with 6 bases spanning the gap. CDR1 and CDR2 (germline): MNHEY, SVGEGT. In DNA, the CDR3 is TGTGCCAGCAGTTACTCGACGGGCTCTGGAAACACCATATATTTT. This codes for CASSYSTGSGNTIYF.

The chain carries TRBV5-5 and TRBJ2-7, with 9 bases fitting TRBD1. The CDR3 length is 14 residues. CDR1 and CDR2 (germline): SGHKS, YYEKEE (reference sequence). Trimming took 6 bases from V and 2 from J; bases not matched to a gene: 6. The CDR3 spells CASIPGQGTYEQYF. In nucleotides, the CDR3 is TGTGCCAGCATCCCGGGACAGGGTACCTACGAGCAGTACTTC.

This clone was observed a few times. This chain joins TRBV28 and TRBJ1-6; TRBD1 matches at 10 bases. This CDR3 is 15 amino acids long. The junction had 1 base not matched to a gene; V was cut back by 3 bases and J by 5 bases. From germline, CDR1 is MDHEN and CDR2 SYDVKM. The CDR3 region is CASSLGTGDNSPLHF. The DNA for the CDR3 is TGTGCCAGCAGTTTGGGGACAGGGGATAATTCACCCCTCCACTTT.

This clone was found a few times. The V gene is TRBV19, the J gene TRBJ1-1, with D perhaps TRBD1 (6 bases). Germline assignment: CDR1 LNHDA and CDR2 SQIVND (reference sequence). This CDR3 region has 13 residues. Trimming shortened V by 8 bases and J by 1 base, and 11 bases separated the two germline ends. The CDR3 protein is CASATGGNTEAFF. CDR3 nucleotide sequence: TGTGCCAGTGCGACAGGAGGGAACACTGAAGCTTTCTTT.

V usage is TRBV6-1 and J usage is TRBJ2-7; D may be TRBD2 (5 bases). The CDR3 runs 16 residues. CDR1 is MNHNS, CDR2 SASEGT, per germline. The V and J ends lost 3 bases and 2 bases respectively, with 17 bases between them. The CDR3 DNA is TGTGCCAGCAGTGATAGAGAGCGGTCCTGGCCCTACGAGCAGTACTTC. Its protein product is CASSDRERSWPYEQYF.

This rearrangement joins TRBV12-3 or TRBV12-4 to TRBJ2-3, with 7 positions matching TRBD1. The CDR3 is 13 amino acids. With V trimmed by 5 bases and J by 5 bases, 4 bases remained unmatched. CDR3 amino acids: CASSPRQGDTQYF. The CDR3 nucleotides are TGTGCCAGCAGTCCCCGACAGGGAGATACGCAGTATTTT.

This chain uses TRBV5-5 with TRBJ2-2; no firm D call. The CDR3 has 14 residues. The germline V gene encodes CDR1 SGHKS and CDR2 YYEKEE (reference sequence). V dropped 5 bases and J dropped 4 bases, with 12 bases sitting between them. CDR3: CASRADTATGELFF. CDR3 DNA sequence: TGTGCCAGCAGGGCAGATACAGCCACCGGGGAGCTGTTTTTT. Supplemented by reference TRBV5-5 and TRBJ2-2, the full variable domain reads DAGVTQSPTHLIKTRGQQVTLRCSPISGHKSVSWYQQVLGQGPQFIFQYYEKEERGRGNFPDRFSARQFPNYSSELNVNALLLGDSALYLCASRADTATGELFFGEGSRLTVL.

This clone has just a few counts. The rearrangement uses TRBV30 and TRBJ2-7; a possible D gene is TRBD1 (5 bases). The CDR3 runs 15 residues. The V gene lost 2 bases and the J gene lost 1 base, with 15 bases spanning the gap. CDR1 is GTSNPN and CDR2 is SVGIG in the germline V gene (reference sequence). The CDR3 coding sequence is TGTGCCTGGAGTCGACCCCCCAGGGCGTCCTACGAGCAGTACTTC. This encodes CAWSRPPRASYEQYF. The full variable domain, completed using reference TRBV30 and TRBJ2-7, is SQTIHQWPATLVQPVGSPLSLECTVEGTSNPNLYWYRQAAGRGLQLLFYSVGIGQISSEVPQNLSASRPQDRQFILSSKKLLLSDSGFYLCAWSRPPRASYEQYFGPGTRLTVT.

The V call is TRBV28, the J call TRBJ1-6; D perhaps matches TRBD1 (5 bases). The CDR3 has 14 residues. The germline CDR1 and CDR2 sequences are MDHEN and SYDVKM. V was cut by 6 bases and J by 5 bases, with 11 bases left in between. CDR3 sequence: CASSPTANNSPLHF. For the CDR3, the DNA is TGTGCCAGCAGCCCGACAGCCAATAATTCACCCCTCCACTTT.